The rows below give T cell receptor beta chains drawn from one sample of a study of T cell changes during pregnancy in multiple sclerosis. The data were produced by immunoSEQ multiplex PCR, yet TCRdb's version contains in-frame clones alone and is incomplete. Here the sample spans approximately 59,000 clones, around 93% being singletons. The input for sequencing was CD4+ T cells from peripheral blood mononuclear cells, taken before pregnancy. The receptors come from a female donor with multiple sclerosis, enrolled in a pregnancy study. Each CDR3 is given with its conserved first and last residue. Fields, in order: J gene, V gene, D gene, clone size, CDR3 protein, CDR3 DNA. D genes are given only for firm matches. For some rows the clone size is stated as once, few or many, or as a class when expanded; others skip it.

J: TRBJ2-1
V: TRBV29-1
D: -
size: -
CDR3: CSVKGGRGSYNEQFF
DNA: TGCAGCGTGAAAGGAGGCAGGGGATCCTACAATGAGCAGTTCTTC

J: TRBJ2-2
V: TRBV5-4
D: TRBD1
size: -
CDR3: CASSRAGTANTGELFF
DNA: TGTGCCAGCAGCCGAGCCGGGACAGCTAACACCGGGGAGCTGTTTTTT

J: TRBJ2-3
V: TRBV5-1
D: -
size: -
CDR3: CASSLIGASTDTQYF
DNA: TGCGCCAGCAGCTTGATCGGAGCTAGCACAGATACGCAGTATTTT

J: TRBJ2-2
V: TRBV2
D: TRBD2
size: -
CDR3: CASSGVGTSVSGELFF
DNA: TGTGCCAGCAGTGGGGTCGGGACTAGCGTCTCCGGGGAGCTGTTTTTT

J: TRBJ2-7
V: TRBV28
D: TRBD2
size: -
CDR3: CASSTGVAGGGFYEQYF
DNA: TGTGCCAGCAGTACAGGGGTAGCGGGAGGAGGTTTCTACGAGCAGTACTTC

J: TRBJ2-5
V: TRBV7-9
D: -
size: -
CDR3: CASSMRGYQETQYF
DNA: TGTGCCAGCAGCATGCGCGGGTACCAAGAGACCCAGTACTTC

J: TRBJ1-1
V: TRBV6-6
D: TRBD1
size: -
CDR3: CASSYTGAWEAFF
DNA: TGTGCCAGCAGTTACACAGGGGCCTGGGAAGCTTTCTTT

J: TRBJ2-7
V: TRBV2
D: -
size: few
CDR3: CASIDVTGFSYEQYF
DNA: TGTGCCAGCATAGACGTTACAGGGTTTTCCTACGAGCAGTACTTC

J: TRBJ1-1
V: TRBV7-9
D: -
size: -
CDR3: CASSPGGTEAFF
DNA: TGTGCCAGCAGCCCCGGGGGGACTGAAGCTTTCTTT

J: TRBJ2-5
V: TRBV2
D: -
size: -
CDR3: CASREQETQYF
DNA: TGTGCCAGCCGGGAGCAAGAGACCCAGTACTTC

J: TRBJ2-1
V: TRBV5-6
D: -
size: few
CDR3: CASSLGLAKQFF
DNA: TGTGCCAGCAGCTTGGGGCTAGCGAAGCAGTTCTTC

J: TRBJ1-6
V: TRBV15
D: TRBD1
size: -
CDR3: CATSRGRDRNNSPLHF
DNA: TGTGCCACCAGCAGAGGAAGGGACAGGAATAATTCACCCCTCCACTTT

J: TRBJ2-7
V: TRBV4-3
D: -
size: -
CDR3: CASSQDAGGNYEQYF
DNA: TGCGCCAGCAGCCAAGACGCCGGGGGAAACTACGAGCAGTACTTC

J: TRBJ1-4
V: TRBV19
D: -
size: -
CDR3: CASSIRRGATNEKLFF
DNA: TGTGCCAGTAGTATAAGGCGGGGGGCAACTAATGAAAAACTGTTTTTT